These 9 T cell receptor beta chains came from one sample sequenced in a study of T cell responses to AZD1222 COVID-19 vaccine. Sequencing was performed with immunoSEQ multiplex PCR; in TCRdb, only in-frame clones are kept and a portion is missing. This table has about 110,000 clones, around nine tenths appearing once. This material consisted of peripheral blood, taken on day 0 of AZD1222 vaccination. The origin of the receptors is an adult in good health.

The CDR3 nucleotides read TGTGCCAGCAGCTTCCAGGGCAGGGCCGGGGAGCTGTTTTTT. Translating it yields CASSFQGRAGELFF. This rearrangement joins TRBV5-4 to TRBJ2-2; tentatively, D is TRBD1 (5 bases). Germline CDR1 is SGHNT and CDR2 is YYREEE (reference sequence). CDR3 length: 14 residues. V lost 2 bases and J lost 6, with 11 bases in between.

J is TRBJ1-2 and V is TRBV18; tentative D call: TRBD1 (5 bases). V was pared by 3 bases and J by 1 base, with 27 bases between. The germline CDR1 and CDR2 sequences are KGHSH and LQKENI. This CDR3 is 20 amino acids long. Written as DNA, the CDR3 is TGTGCCAGCTCACCGAGGGGCCATCTTGGCAGGGAGAGAGATAACTATGGCTACACCTTC. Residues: CASSPRGHLGRERDNYGYTF.

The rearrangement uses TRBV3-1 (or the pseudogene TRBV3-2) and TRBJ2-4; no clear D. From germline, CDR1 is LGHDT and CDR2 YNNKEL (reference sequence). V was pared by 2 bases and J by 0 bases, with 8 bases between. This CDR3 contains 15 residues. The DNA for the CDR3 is TGTGCCAGCAGCCAATTCTCGTTAGCCAAAAACATTCAGTACTTC. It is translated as CASSQFSLAKNIQYF.

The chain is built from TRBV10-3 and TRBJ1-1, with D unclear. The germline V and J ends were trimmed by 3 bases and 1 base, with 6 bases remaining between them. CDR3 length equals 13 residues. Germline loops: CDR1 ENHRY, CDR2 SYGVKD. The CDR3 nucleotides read TGTGCCATCAGTGACCGGGGGAACACTGAAGCTTTCTTT. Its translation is CAISDRGNTEAFF.

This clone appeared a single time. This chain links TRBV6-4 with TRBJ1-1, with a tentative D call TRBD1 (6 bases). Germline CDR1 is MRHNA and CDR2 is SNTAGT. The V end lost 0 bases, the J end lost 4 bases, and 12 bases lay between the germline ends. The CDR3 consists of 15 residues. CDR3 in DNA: TGTGCCAGCAGTGACTCAAGGTTAGGGGGCACTGAAGCTTTCTTT. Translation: CASSDSRLGGTEAFF.

Here the CDR3 reads CASSVIFQWTGEGYTF. The CDR3 DNA sequence: TGTGCCAGCAGTGTCATCTTTCAATGGACAGGGGAAGGCTACACCTTC. The chain recombines TRBV6-1 with TRBJ1-2, with 9 bases fitting TRBD1. Germline lookup yields CDR1 MNHNS and CDR2 SASEGT. This CDR3 is built from 16 residues. V lost 4 bases to trimming and J lost 8 bases; unmatched junction nucleotides: 14.

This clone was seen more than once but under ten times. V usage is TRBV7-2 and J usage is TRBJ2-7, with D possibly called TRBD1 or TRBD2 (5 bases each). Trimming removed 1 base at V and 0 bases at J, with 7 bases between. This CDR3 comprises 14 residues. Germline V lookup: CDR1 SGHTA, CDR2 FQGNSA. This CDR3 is CASSLDGGSYEQYF. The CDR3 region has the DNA TGTGCCAGCAGCTTAGATGGGGGCTCCTACGAGCAGTACTTC.

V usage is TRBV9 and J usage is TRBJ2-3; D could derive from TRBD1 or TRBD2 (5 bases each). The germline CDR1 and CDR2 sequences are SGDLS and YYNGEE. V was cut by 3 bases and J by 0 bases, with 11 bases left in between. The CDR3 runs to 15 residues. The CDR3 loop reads CASSGHRDSTDTQYF. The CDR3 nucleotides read TGTGCCAGCAGCGGCCATAGGGACAGCACAGATACGCAGTATTTT.

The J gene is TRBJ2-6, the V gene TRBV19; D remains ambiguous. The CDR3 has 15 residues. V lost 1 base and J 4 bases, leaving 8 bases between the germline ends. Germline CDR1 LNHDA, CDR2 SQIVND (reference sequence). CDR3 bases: TGTGCCAGTAGTATAGGAGGTTCCGGGGCCAACGTCCTGACTTTC. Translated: CASSIGGSGANVLTF.